Ten or more counts support the clone carrying this T cell receptor (beta chain). It was with unique molecular identifiers that the TCRbeta library was prepared. TCRdb independently ran MiXCR on the PCR reads; one entry per CDR3 protein. The sample gives 200,000 to 250,000 distinct CDR3 sequences, around 12% of which show up once; about 2.4% is in the top ten. This entry comes from a study of T-cell reconstitution after alpha-beta-depleted transplantation in children. There are 15 residues in the CDR3. Trimming cost V 2 bases and J 0 bases, with 10 bases left between them. The source of this sequence is a human donor who donated a stem cell graft to a child with acute lymphoblastic leukemia. The sequencing here drew on PBMCs from the stem cell graft donor, taken from the stem cell graft. The gene calls are TRBV12-3 or TRBV12-4 and TRBJ1-1; D gene uncertain. For the CDR3, the DNA is TGTGCCAGCAGTTTATCCCCAAGGATGAACACTGAAGCTTTCTTT. Translated: CASSLSPRMNTEAFF.